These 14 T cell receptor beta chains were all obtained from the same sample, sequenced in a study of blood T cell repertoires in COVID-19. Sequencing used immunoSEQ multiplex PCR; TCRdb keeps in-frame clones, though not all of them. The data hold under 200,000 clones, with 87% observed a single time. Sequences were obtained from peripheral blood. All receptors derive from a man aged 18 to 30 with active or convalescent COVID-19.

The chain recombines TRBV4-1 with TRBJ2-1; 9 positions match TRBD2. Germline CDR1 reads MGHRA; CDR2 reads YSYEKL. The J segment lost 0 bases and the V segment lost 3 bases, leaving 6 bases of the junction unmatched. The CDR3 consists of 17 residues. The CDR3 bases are TGCGCCAGCAGCCAGGGTAGCGGGGGCAGCTCCTACAATGAGCAGTTCTTC. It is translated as CASSQGSGGSSYNEQFF.

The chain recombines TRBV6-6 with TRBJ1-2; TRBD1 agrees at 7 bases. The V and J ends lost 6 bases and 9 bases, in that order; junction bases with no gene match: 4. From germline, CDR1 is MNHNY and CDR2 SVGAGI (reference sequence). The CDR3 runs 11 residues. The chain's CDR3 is CASSDRVSYTF. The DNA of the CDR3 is TGTGCCAGCAGCGACAGGGTTAGCTACACCTTC.

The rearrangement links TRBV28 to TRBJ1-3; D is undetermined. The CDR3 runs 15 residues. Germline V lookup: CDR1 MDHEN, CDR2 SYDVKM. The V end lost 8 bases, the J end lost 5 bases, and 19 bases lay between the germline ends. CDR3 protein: CASGGPHLLRNTIYF. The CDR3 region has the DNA TGTGCCAGCGGAGGGCCGCATCTACTAAGAAACACCATATATTTT.

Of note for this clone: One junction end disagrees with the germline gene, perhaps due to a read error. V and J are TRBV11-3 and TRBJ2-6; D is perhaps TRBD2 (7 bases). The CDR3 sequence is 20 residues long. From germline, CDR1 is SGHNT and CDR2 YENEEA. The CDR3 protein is CARSRGGEGLFNSGANVLTF. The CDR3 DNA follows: TGTGCCCGCAGCAGAGGGGGGGAGGGCCTCTTTAACTCTGGGGCCAACGTCCTGACTTTC.

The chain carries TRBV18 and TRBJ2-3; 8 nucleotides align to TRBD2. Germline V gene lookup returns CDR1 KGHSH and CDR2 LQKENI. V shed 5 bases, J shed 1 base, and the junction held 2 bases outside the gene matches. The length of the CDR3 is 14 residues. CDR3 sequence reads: CASSATSGTDTQYF. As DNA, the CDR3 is TGTGCCAGCTCAGCGACTAGCGGCACAGATACGCAGTATTTT.

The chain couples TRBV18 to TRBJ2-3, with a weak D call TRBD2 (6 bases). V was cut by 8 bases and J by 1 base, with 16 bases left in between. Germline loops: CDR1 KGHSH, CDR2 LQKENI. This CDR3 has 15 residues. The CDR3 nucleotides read TGTGCCAGCCCCCCTGGGGGGTCTCGCACAGATACGCAGTATTTT. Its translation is CASPPGGSRTDTQYF.

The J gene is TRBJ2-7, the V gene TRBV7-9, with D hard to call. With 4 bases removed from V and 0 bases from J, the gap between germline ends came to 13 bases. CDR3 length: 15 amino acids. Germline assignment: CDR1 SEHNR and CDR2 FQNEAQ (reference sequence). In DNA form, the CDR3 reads TGTGCCAGCAGCTCCTGGCCTCTTCTCTCCTACGAGCAGTACTTC. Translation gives CASSSWPLLSYEQYF.

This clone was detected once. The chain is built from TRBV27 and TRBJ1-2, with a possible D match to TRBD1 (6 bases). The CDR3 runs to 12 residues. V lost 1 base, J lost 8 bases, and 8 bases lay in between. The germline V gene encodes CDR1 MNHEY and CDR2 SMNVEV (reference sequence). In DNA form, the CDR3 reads TGTGCCAGCAGTTTATGGGACACGGGCTACACCTTC. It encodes CASSLWDTGYTF.

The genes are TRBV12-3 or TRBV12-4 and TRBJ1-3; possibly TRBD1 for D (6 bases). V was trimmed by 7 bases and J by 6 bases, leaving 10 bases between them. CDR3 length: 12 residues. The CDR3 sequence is CASTLGANTIYF. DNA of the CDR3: TGTGCCAGCACCCTGGGGGCAAACACCATATATTTT.

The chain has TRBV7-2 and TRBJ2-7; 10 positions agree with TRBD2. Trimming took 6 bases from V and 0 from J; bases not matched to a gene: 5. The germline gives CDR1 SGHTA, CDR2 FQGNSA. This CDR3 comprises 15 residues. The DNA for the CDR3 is TGTGCCAGCAGGTTGAGCGGGAGGGCCTCCTACGAGCAGTACTTC. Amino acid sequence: CASRLSGRASYEQYF.

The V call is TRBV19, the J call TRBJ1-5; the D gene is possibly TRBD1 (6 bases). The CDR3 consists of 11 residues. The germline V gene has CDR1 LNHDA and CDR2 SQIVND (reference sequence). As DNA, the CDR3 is TGTGTCGGGCAGGGGCATCAGCCCCAGCATTTT. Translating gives CVGQGHQPQHF. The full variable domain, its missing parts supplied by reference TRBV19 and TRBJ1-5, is DGGITQSPKYLFRKEGQNVTLSCEQNLNHDAMYWYRQDPGQGLRLIYYSQIVNDFQKGDIAEGYSVSREKKESFPLTVTSAQKNPTAFYLCVGQGHQPQHFGDGTRLSIL.

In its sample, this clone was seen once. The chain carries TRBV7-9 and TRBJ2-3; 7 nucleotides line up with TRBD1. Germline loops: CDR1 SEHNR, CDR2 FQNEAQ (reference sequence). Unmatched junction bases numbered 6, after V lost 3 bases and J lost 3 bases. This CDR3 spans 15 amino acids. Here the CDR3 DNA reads TGTGCCAGCAGCTTTTCTCGGGACAGTACAGATACGCAGTATTTT. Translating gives CASSFSRDSTDTQYF. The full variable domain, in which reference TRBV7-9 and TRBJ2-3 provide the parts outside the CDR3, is DTGVSQNPRHKITKRGQNVTFRCDPISEHNRLYWYRQTLGQGPEFLTYFQNEAQLEKSRLLSDRFSAERPKGSFSTLEIQRTEQGDSAMYLCASSFSRDSTDTQYFGPGTRLTVL.

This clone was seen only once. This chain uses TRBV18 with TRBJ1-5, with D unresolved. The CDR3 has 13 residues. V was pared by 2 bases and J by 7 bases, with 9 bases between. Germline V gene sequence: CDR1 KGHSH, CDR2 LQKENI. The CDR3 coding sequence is TGTGCCAGCTCACCAGAGGGTGACCAGCCCCAGCATTTT. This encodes CASSPEGDQPQHF. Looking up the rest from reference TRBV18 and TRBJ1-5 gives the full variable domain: NAGVMQNPRHLVRRRGQEARLRCSPMKGHSHVYWYRQLPEEGLKFMVYLQKENIIDESGMPKERFSAEFPKEGPSILRIQQVVRGDSAAYFCASSPEGDQPQHFGDGTRLSIL.

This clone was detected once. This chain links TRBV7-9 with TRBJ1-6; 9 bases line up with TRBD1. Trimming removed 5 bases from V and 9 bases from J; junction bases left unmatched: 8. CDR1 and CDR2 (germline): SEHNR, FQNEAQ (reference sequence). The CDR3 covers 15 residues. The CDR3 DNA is TGTGCCAGCAGCGACTCCGGGACAGGGTTTTCACCCCTCCACTTT. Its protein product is CASSDSGTGFSPLHF.